This T cell receptor beta chain was recorded in a study of neurological immune-mediated disorders. Whole-study results and caveats: Expansion of TCR clones was greatest in HTLV-1-associated myelopathy and smallest in multiple sclerosis, where it fell below that of healthy controls.

This clonotype has only a few counts. Antigen specificity is unknown. The cDNA was synthesized by 5'RACE incorporating 10-nucleotide random UMIs. One entry per CDR3 protein results from TCRdb running MiXCR on the 5' RACE reads. The sample holds approximately 89,000 distinct CDR3 sequences; about 13% are singletons and the top ten take approximately 5%. Time point here: longitudinal time-point 2. The unsorted libraries were prepared from 2 million PBMCs (stored at -80 C). The V and J ends lost 2 bases and 3 bases respectively, with 14 bases between them. Per the germline V gene, CDR1 is SEHNR and CDR2 is FQNEAQ (reference sequence). This CDR3 region has 15 residues.

This chain joins TRBV7-9 and TRBJ2-7; D might be TRBD1 (5 bases). The TCR originated in a female donor with HTLV-1-associated myelopathy (HAM/TSP). The specimen sequenced was PBMCs. CDR3 DNA sequence: TGTGCCAGCAGCTTATCGTCAGGGCCGCTCTACGAGCAGTACTTC. It translates to CASSLSSGPLYEQYF.